Below are 25 T cell receptor beta chains sequenced from a single sample in a study of blood T cell repertoires in COVID-19. The data were produced by immunoSEQ multiplex PCR, yet TCRdb's version contains in-frame clones alone and is incomplete. The data hold 150,000 to 200,000 clones, with 82% observed a single time. Sequenced: peripheral blood. Source of these receptors: a woman between 55 and 75 years old with COVID-19, enrolled during active disease.

CDR3 loop: CASSLTSPRGPYEQYF. CDR3 sequence (DNA): TGTGCCAGCAGTTTAACGTCCCCCAGGGGGCCCTACGAGCAGTACTTC. V and J are TRBV27 and TRBJ2-7, with 8 bases that match TRBD1. CDR3 length equals 16 residues. Germline V gene sequence: CDR1 MNHEY, CDR2 SMNVEV (reference sequence). J lost 2 bases, V lost 2 bases, and 8 bases had no gene match.

The chain combines TRBV18 with TRBJ2-3; no firm D call. Trimming took off 1 base at V and 0 bases at J, with 8 bases between the two ends. The CDR3 loop spans 15 amino acids. The germline V gene has CDR1 KGHSH and CDR2 LQKENI. CDR3 coding DNA: TGTGCCAGCTCACCACGAACAGCTAGCACAGATACGCAGTATTTT. This gives the protein CASSPRTASTDTQYF.

The chain combines TRBV11-2 with TRBJ1-3; D remains ambiguous. Germline V gene sequence: CDR1 SGHAT, CDR2 FQNNGV. CDR3 length: 14 residues. Trimming pared 5 bases from V and 0 bases from J, leaving 8 bases between. Written as DNA, the CDR3 is TGTGCCAGCAGCGCAGGTCACTCTGGAAACACCATATATTTT. Its translation: CASSAGHSGNTIYF.

The chain has TRBV4-2 and TRBJ1-1, with 10 bases aligning to TRBD1. V was pared by 4 bases and J by 4 bases, with 0 bases of the junction left unmatched. CDR1 and CDR2 from the germline V gene are LGHNA and YNFKEQ. This CDR3 is 13 amino acids long. The CDR3 DNA is TGTGCCAGCAGCCGGGACAGGGGCACTGAAGCTTTCTTT. It encodes CASSRDRGTEAFF.

J is TRBJ2-3 and V is TRBV7-2; 16 bases fit TRBD2. J was trimmed by 5 bases and V by 4 bases; bases with no gene match: 6. The CDR3 has 17 amino acids. Germline V gives CDR1 SGHTA, CDR2 FQGNSA. CDR3 protein: CASSSGLAGGPQDTQYF. Written as DNA, the CDR3 is TGTGCCAGCAGCTCGGGACTAGCGGGAGGGCCTCAAGATACGCAGTATTTT.

The table lists this clone with a few counts. The chain joins TRBV6-1 to TRBJ2-7, with D possibly TRBD1 on 6 matching bases. V lost 3 bases and J lost 0, with 12 bases in between. Germline-derived CDR1 and CDR2 are MNHNS and SASEGT. The CDR3 sequence is 15 residues long. The chain's CDR3 is CASSDGQRGSYEQYF. Written as DNA, the CDR3 is TGTGCCAGCAGTGATGGACAGCGCGGCTCCTACGAGCAGTACTTC.

V and J are TRBV6-6 and TRBJ2-1, with 11 bases aligning to TRBD2. The germline CDR1 and CDR2 sequences are MNHNY and SVGAGI (reference sequence). This CDR3 contains 16 residues. The V gene end was trimmed by 2 bases and the J gene end by 4 bases; junction bases not matched to a gene: 4. The CDR3 protein is CASSYPTSGTYNEQFF. CDR3 DNA sequence: TGTGCCAGCAGTTACCCGACTAGCGGGACGTACAATGAGCAGTTCTTC.

V is TRBV28 and J is TRBJ1-1, with D maybe TRBD1 (6 bases). The germline V and J ends were trimmed by 5 bases and 10 bases, with 26 bases remaining between them. The CDR3 is 16 residues long. Germline V gene data show CDR1 as MDHEN and CDR2 as SYDVKM. DNA for the CDR3: TGTGCCAGCAGTCCACCCCTAAACCTGGAAGGGGGTAGAGCTTTCTTT. Translating gives CASSPPLNLEGGRAFF.

This chain uses TRBV25-1 with TRBJ1-2, with D maybe TRBD1 (6 bases). The CDR3 spans 15 residues. V was trimmed by 5 bases and J by 3 bases, leaving 16 bases between them. Germline values: CDR1 MGHDK, CDR2 SYGVNS. CDR3 sequence: CASSTHRDGDYGYTF. Here the CDR3 DNA reads TGTGCCAGCAGTACCCACAGGGACGGGGACTATGGCTACACCTTC.

The chain uses TRBV30 and TRBJ1-2, with a possible D match to TRBD1 (6 bases). The germline V gene encodes CDR1 GTSNPN and CDR2 SVGIG (reference sequence). CDR3 size: 14 residues. Trimming left V 5 bases short and J 4 bases short, with 17 bases between. The DNA for the CDR3 is TGTGCCTGGGCTAAGGGGGTCCTGCTCTATGGCTACACCTTC. Translated, it gives CAWAKGVLLYGYTF.

The chain links TRBV7-3 to TRBJ2-7, with TRBD2 as a possible D gene (7 bases). The germline gives CDR1 SGHTA, CDR2 FQGTGA. Trimming left V 5 bases short and J 2 bases short, with 19 bases between. This CDR3 contains 16 residues. The CDR3 DNA is TGTGCCAGCAGCCCCCAAGGGGGGGTAACCCCCTACGAGCAGTACTTC. Its protein product is CASSPQGGVTPYEQYF.

This chain links TRBV6-1 with TRBJ2-7, with 8 bases matching TRBD2. The CDR3 has 16 residues. Trimming took 2 bases from V and 0 from J; bases not matched to a gene: 6. Germline assignment: CDR1 MNHNS and CDR2 SASEGT. The CDR3 is CASSEINRGGSYEQYV. In nucleotides, the CDR3 is TGTGCCAGCAGTGAAATCAATCGGGGGGGCTCCTACGAGCAGTACGTC.

The chain employs TRBV7-9 and TRBJ2-1, with D tentatively TRBD2 (5 bases). From germline, CDR1 is SEHNR and CDR2 FQNEAQ (reference sequence). V was clipped by 5 bases and J by 4 bases, with 12 bases between them. This CDR3 spans 14 amino acids. CDR3 residues: CASSPTQRYNEQFF. In DNA, the CDR3 is TGTGCCAGCAGCCCAACCCAGCGGTACAATGAGCAGTTCTTC.

The chain couples TRBV9 to TRBJ1-1; D is unresolved. CDR3 size: 13 residues. Between the trimmed V and J ends, which lost 6 bases and 0 bases, there was a span of 9 bases. The germline gives CDR1 SGDLS, CDR2 YYNGEE. The CDR3 is CASTRHLNTEAFF. The CDR3 coding sequence is TGTGCCAGCACAAGACACCTGAACACTGAAGCTTTCTTT.

The V call is TRBV11-2, the J call TRBJ1-2, with D perhaps TRBD1 (5 bases). The CDR3 extends over 13 amino acids. Germline V gives CDR1 SGHAT, CDR2 FQNNGV. The V end was cut by 5 bases, the J end by 3 bases, with 10 bases between. CDR3 region: CASSPDSDYGYTF. Here the CDR3 DNA reads TGTGCCAGCAGCCCAGACAGCGACTATGGCTACACCTTC.

The chain carries TRBV6-5 and TRBJ2-7; 7 bases are shared with TRBD2. The CDR3 has 13 amino acids. After removal of 6 bases from V and 4 bases from J, the junction contained 6 bases not matched to a gene. CDR1 MNHEY and CDR2 SVGAGI come from the germline V gene. The CDR3 region is CASRSSGGYEQYF. As DNA, the CDR3 is TGTGCCAGCAGGAGCTCGGGAGGTTACGAGCAGTACTTC.

The chain carries TRBV6-5 and TRBJ1-1; D may be TRBD1 (6 bases). The CDR3 spans 13 residues. V was shortened by 8 bases and J by 5 bases, with 15 bases between the two germline ends. Per germline, CDR1 MNHEY and CDR2 SVGAGI. The chain's CDR3 is CASLRGAGTEAFF. The CDR3 coding sequence is TGTGCCAGCCTCCGGGGGGCTGGGACTGAAGCTTTCTTT.

The V and J genes are TRBV28 and TRBJ1-2; D possibly corresponds to TRBD1 (5 bases). CDR3 length: 13 amino acids. Deletions cut 6 bases from V and 4 bases from J, with 12 bases between. The germline CDR1 and CDR2 sequences are MDHEN and SYDVKM. CDR3: CASRPGFSYGYTF. CDR3 bases: TGTGCCAGCAGGCCAGGGTTCAGCTATGGCTACACCTTC.

The chain carries TRBV28 and TRBJ2-1, with 7 bases matching TRBD1. The germline gives CDR1 MDHEN, CDR2 SYDVKM. CDR3 size: 17 residues. Unmatched junction bases numbered 10, after V lost 4 bases and J lost 1 base. The CDR3 is CASSSLRDSLSYNEQFF. CDR3 DNA sequence: TGTGCCAGCAGTTCACTCCGGGACAGCCTTTCCTACAATGAGCAGTTCTTC.

This clone has a handful of counts. The chain combines TRBV6-2 or TRBV6-3 with TRBJ1-1, with a weak D call TRBD1 (6 bases). The V and J ends lost 0 bases and 6 bases respectively, with 8 bases between them. The CDR3 totals 13 residues. Germline-derived CDR1 and CDR2 are MNHEY and SVGEGT. CDR3 residues: CASSYSQGSEAFF. DNA of the CDR3: TGTGCCAGCAGTTACTCACAGGGCTCTGAAGCTTTCTTT.

CDR3 bases: TGTGCCAGCAGTGTGAGTGGACAGGGTGAGGATCAGCCCCAGCATTTT. Translated, it gives CASSVSGQGEDQPQHF. V and J are TRBV2 and TRBJ1-5; 8 bases are shared with TRBD1. Trimming at V came to 4 bases and at J to 5 bases, leaving 10 bases not matched to a gene. Germline lookup yields CDR1 SNHLY and CDR2 FYNNEI. The CDR3 has 16 residues.

The V and J genes are TRBV5-1 and TRBJ1-1; TRBD1 matches 7 bases. CDR3 length: 13 residues. V was pared by 4 bases and J by 4 bases, with 4 bases of the junction left unmatched. The germline V gene has CDR1 SGHRS and CDR2 YFSETQ. CDR3 loop: CASSQTGFTEAFF. CDR3 coding DNA: TGCGCCAGCAGCCAGACAGGGTTCACTGAAGCTTTCTTT. The variable domain in full, completed from reference TRBV5-1 and TRBJ1-1, reads KAGVTQTPRYLIKTRGQQVTLSCSPISGHRSVSWYQQTPGQGLQFLFEYFSETQRNKGNFPGRFSGRQFSNSRSEMNVSTLELGDSALYLCASSQTGFTEAFFGQGTRLTVV.

The V gene is TRBV15, the J gene TRBJ2-1; TRBD2 might be the D (5 bases). Germline lookup yields CDR1 LNHNV and CDR2 YYDKDF (reference sequence). The CDR3 runs 13 residues. The V end lost 0 bases, the J end lost 8 bases, and 8 bases lay between the germline ends. Written as DNA, the CDR3 is TGTGCCACCAGCAGAGAGACGGGATATGAGCAGTTCTTC. It encodes CATSRETGYEQFF.

V and J are TRBV7-9 and TRBJ2-1, with a tentative D call TRBD1 (6 bases). CDR1 and CDR2 (germline): SEHNR, FQNEAQ (reference sequence). The CDR3 totals 16 residues. Trimming pared 6 bases from V and 0 bases from J, leaving 15 bases between. The CDR3 DNA reads as TGTGCCAGCAGTATACAGGGAATGAGCTCCTACAATGAGCAGTTCTTC. Its translation: CASSIQGMSSYNEQFF. The full variable domain, completed using reference TRBV7-9 and TRBJ2-1, is DTGVSQNPRHKITKRGQNVTFRCDPISEHNRLYWYRQTLGQGPEFLTYFQNEAQLEKSRLLSDRFSAERPKGSFSTLEIQRTEQGDSAMYLCASSIQGMSSYNEQFFGPGTRLTVL.

This rearrangement joins TRBV27 to TRBJ2-6; 11 bases map to TRBD1. V shed 4 bases, J shed 3 bases, and the junction held 8 bases outside the gene matches. CDR1 and CDR2 from the germline V gene are MNHEY and SMNVEV (reference sequence). The CDR3 totals 18 residues. CDR3 nucleotide sequence: TGTGCCAGCAGTTCTGGACAGGGGGCTCCCTATGGGGCCAACGTCCTGACTTTC. Protein: CASSSGQGAPYGANVLTF.